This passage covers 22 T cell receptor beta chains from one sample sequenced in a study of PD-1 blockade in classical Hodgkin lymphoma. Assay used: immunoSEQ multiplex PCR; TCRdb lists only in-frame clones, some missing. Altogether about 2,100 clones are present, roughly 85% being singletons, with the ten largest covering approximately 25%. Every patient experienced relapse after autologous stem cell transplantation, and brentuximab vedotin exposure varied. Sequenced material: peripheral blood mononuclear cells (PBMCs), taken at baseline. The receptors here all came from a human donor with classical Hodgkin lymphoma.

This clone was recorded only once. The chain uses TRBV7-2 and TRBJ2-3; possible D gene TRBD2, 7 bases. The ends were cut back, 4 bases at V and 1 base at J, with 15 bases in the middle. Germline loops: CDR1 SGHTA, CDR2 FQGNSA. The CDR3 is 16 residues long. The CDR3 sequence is CASSSQGGGRTDTQYF. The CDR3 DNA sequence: TGTGCCAGCAGCTCACAGGGCGGGGGCCGCACAGATACGCAGTATTTT.

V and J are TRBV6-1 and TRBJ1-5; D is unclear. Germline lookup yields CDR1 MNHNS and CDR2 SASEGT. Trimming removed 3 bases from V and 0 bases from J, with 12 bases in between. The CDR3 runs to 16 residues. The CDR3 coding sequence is TGTGCCAGCAGTGATTCCAGTAGTTATAGCAATCAGCCCCAGCATTTT. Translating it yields CASSDSSSYSNQPQHF.

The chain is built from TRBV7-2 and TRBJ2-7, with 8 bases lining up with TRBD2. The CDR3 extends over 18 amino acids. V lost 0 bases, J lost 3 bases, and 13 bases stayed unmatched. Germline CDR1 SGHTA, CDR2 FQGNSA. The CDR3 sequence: CASSLAMGASGHFYEQYF. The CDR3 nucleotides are TGTGCCAGCAGCTTAGCGATGGGAGCTAGCGGGCACTTCTACGAGCAGTACTTC.

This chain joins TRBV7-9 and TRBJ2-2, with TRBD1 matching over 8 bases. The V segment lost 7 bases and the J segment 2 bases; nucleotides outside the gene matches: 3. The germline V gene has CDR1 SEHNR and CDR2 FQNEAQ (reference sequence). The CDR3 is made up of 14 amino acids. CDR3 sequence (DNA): TGTGCCAGCATCGACAGGGGAAACACCGGGGAGCTGTTTTTT. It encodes CASIDRGNTGELFF.

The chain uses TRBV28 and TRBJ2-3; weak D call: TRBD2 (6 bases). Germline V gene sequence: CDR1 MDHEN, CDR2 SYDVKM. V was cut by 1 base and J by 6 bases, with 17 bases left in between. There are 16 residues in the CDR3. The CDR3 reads CASSLLFGGPPDTQYF. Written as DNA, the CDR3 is TGTGCCAGCAGTTTATTGTTCGGGGGACCCCCGGATACGCAGTATTTT.

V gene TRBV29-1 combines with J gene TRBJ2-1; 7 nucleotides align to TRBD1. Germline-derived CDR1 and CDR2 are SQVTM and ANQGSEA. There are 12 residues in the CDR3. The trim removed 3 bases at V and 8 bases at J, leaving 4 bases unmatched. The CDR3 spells CSVDRDRDEQFF. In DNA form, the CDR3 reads TGCAGCGTTGACCGAGACAGGGATGAGCAGTTCTTC.

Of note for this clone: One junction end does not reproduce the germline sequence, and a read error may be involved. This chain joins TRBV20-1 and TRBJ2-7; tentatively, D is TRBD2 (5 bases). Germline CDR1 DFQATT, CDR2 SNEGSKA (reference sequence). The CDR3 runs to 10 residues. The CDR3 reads CSAKDYEQCF. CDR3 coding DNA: TGCAGTGCTAAAGACTACGAGCAGTGCTTC.

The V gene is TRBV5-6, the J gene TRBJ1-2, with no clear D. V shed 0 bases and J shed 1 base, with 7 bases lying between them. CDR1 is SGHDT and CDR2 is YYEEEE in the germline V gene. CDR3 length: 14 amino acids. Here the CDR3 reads CASSLAWDNYGYTF. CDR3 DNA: TGTGCCAGCAGCTTGGCCTGGGATAACTATGGCTACACCTTC.

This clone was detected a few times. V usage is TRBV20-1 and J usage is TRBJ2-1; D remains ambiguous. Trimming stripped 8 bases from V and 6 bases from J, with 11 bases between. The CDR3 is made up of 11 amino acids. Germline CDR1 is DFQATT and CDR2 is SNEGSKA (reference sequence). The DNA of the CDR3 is TGCAGTCCCGACTCCGGCAATGAGCAGTTCTTC. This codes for CSPDSGNEQFF.

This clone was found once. CDR3 sequence reads: CASSIGGLAKNIQYF. The CDR3 DNA is TGTGCCAGTAGTATTGGGGGACTAGCCAAAAACATTCAGTACTTC. This rearrangement joins TRBV19 to TRBJ2-4; a possible D gene is TRBD2 (6 bases). CDR1 LNHDA and CDR2 SQIVND come from the germline V gene (reference sequence). V was shortened by 3 bases and J by 0 bases, with 9 bases between the two germline ends. The CDR3 extends over 15 amino acids.

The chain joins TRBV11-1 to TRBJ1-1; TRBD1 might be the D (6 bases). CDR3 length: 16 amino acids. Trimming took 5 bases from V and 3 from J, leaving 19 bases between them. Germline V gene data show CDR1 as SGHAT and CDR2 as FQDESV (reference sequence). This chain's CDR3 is CASSPTLGRGDTEAFF. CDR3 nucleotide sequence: TGTGCCAGCAGCCCGACGTTGGGCAGGGGAGACACTGAAGCTTTCTTT.

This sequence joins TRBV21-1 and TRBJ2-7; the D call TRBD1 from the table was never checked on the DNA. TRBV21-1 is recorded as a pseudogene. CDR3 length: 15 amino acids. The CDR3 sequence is CASSKVFQGTYEQYF. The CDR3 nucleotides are TGTGCCAGCAGCAAAGTCTTTCAGGGGACCTACGAGCAGTACTTC.

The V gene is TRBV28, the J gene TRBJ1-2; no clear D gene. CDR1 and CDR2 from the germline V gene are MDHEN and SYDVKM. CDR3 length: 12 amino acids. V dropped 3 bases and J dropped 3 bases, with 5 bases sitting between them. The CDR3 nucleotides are TGTGCCAGCAGTTTGGAACACTATGGCTACACCTTC. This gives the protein CASSLEHYGYTF.

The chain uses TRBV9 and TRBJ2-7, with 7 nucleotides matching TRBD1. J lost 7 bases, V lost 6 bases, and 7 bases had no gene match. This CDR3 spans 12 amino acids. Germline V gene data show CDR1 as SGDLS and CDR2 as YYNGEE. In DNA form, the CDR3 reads TGTGCCAGCATTGAGGGGGCCGGGGAGCAGTACTTC. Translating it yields CASIEGAGEQYF.

The CDR3 loop is CASSLIGFGRVGEQYF. CDR3 bases: TGTGCCAGCAGTTTGATAGGGTTTGGTCGAGTGGGCGAGCAGTACTTC. The genes are TRBV27 and TRBJ2-7, with D uncertain. Germline CDR1 and CDR2: MNHEY and SMNVEV (reference sequence). V shed 3 bases and J shed 6 bases, with 21 bases lying between them. The CDR3 loop spans 16 amino acids.

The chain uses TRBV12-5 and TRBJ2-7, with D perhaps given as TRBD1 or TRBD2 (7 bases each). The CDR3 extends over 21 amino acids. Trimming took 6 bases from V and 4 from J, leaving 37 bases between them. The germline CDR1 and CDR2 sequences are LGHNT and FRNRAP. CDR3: CASGSITYRGPSGEALYEQYF. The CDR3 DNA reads TGTGCTAGTGGCTCCATTACGTACAGGGGACCTAGCGGAGAGGCCCTATACGAGCAGTACTTC.

The CDR3 loop is CASSLSWVQSQETQYF. In DNA, the CDR3 is TGTGCCAGCAGTCTTTCCTGGGTTCAATCCCAAGAGACCCAGTACTTC. The gene calls are TRBV2 and TRBJ2-5; D call uncertain. Trimming took off 5 bases at V and 1 base at J, with 17 bases between the two ends. This CDR3 is 16 amino acids long. CDR1 is SNHLY, CDR2 FYNNEI, per germline.

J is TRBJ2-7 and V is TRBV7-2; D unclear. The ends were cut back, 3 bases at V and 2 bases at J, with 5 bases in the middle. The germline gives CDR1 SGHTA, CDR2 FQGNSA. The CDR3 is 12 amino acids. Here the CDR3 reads CASSFTAYEQYF. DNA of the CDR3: TGTGCCAGCAGCTTCACGGCCTACGAGCAGTACTTC. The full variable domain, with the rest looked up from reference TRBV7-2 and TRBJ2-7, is GAGVSQSPSNKVTEKGKDVELRCDPISGHTALYWYRQSLGQGLEFLIYFQGNSAPDKSGLPSDRFSAERTGGSVSTLTIQRTQQEDSAVYLCASSFTAYEQYFGPGTRLTVT.

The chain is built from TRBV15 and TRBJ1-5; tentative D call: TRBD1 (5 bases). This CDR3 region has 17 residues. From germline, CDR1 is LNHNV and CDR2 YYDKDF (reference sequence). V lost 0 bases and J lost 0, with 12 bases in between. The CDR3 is CATSRDQGVYSNQPQHF. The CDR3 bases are TGTGCCACCAGCAGAGATCAGGGAGTTTATAGCAATCAGCCCCAGCATTTT.

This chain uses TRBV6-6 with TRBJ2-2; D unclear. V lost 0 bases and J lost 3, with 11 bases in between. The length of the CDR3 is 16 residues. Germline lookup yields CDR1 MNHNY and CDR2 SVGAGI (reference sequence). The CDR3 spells CASSYSTVGHTGELFF. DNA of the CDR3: TGTGCCAGCAGTTACTCGACTGTAGGGCACACCGGGGAGCTGTTTTTT.

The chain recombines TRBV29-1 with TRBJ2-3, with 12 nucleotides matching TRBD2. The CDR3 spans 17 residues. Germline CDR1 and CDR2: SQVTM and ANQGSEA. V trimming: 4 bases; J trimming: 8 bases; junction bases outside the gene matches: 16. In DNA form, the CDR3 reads TGCAGCGTTGGATCGGGGCTAGCGGGGGGGCAGACGGTTACGCAGTATTTT. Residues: CSVGSGLAGGQTVTQYF.

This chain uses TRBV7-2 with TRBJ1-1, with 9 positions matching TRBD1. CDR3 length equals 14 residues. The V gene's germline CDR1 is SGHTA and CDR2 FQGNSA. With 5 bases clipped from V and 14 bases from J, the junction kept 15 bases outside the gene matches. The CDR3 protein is CASSPGAGQGLTFF. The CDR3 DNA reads TGTGCCAGCAGCCCTGGGGCGGGACAGGGTCTAACGTTCTTT.